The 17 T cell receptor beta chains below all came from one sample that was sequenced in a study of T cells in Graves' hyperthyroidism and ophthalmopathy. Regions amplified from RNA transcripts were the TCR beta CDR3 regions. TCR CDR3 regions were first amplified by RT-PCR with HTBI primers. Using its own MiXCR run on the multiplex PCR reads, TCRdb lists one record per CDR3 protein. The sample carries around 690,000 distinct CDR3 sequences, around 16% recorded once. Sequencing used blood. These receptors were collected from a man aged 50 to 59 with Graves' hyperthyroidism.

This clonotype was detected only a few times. The DNA for the CDR3 is TGTGCCAGCAGTGACCTGGAGCTTGAAAAACTGTTTTTT. This encodes CASSDLELEKLFF. The chain links TRBV25-1 to TRBJ1-4; no reliable D call. CDR3 length: 13 residues. V gave up 3 bases and J gave up 7 bases, with 9 bases separating them. In germline, CDR1 is MGHDK, CDR2 SYGVNS.

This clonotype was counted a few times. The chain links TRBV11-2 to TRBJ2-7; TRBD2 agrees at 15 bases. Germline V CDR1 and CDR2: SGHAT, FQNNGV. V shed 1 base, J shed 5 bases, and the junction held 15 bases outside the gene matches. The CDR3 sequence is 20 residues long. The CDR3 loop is CASSLVNPGLAGGPRNEQYF. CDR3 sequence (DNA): TGTGCCAGCAGCTTAGTCAATCCCGGACTAGCGGGAGGGCCCCGGAACGAGCAGTACTTC.

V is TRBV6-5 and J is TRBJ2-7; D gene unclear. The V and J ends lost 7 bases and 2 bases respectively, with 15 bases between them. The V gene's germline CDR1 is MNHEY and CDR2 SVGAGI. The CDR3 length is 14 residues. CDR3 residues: CASKYSTAAYEQYF. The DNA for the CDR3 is TGTGCCAGCAAATACTCGACGGCAGCCTACGAGCAGTACTTC.

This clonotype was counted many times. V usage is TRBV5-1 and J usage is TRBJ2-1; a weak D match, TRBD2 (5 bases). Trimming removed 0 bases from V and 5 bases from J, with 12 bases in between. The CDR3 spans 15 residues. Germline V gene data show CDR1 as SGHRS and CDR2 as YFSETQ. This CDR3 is CASSLVVGANNEQFF. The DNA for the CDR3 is TGCGCCAGCAGCTTGGTAGTGGGAGCGAACAATGAGCAGTTCTTC.

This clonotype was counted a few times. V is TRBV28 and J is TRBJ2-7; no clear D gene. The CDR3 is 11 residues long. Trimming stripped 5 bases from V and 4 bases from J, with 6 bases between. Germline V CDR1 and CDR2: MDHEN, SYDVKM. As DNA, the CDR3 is TGTGCCAGCAGTCCTTGGTACGAGCAGTACTTC. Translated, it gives CASSPWYEQYF.

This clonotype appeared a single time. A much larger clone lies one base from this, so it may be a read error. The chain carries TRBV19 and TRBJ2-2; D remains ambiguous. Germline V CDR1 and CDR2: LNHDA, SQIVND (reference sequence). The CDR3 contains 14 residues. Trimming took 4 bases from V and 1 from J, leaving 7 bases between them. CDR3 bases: TGTGCCAGTAGTAGGGCAGAGAACACCGGGGAGCTGTTTTTT. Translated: CASSRAENTGELFF. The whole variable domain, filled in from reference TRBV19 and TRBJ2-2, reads DGGITQSPKYLFRKEGQNVTLSCEQNLNHDAMYWYRQDPGQGLRLIYYSQIVNDFQKGDIAEGYSVSREKKESFPLTVTSAQKNPTAFYLCASSRAENTGELFFGEGSRLTVL.

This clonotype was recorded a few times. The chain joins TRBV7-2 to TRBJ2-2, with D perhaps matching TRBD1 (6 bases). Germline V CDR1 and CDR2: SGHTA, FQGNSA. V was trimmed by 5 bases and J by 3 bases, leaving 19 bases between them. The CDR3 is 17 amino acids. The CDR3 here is CASSLNSRGSDTGELFF. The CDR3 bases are TGTGCCAGCAGCCTTAACTCCAGGGGTTCTGACACCGGGGAGCTGTTTTTT. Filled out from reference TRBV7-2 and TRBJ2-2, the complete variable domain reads GAGVSQSPSNKVTEKGKDVELRCDPISGHTALYWYRQSLGQGLEFLIYFQGNSAPDKSGLPSDRFSAERTGGSVSTLTIQRTQQEDSAVYLCASSLNSRGSDTGELFFGEGSRLTVL.

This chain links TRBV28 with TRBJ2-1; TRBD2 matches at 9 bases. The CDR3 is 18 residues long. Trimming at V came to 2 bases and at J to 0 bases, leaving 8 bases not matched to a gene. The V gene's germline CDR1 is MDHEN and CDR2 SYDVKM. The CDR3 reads CASSLTASGASSYNEQFF. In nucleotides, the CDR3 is TGTGCCAGCAGTTTAACGGCTAGCGGGGCGAGCTCCTACAATGAGCAGTTCTTC. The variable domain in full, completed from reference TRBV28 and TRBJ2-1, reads DVKVTQSSRYLVKRTGEKVFLECVQDMDHENMFWYRQDPGLGLRLIYFSYDVKMKEKGDIPEGYSVSREKKERFSLILESASTNQTSMYLCASSLTASGASSYNEQFFGPGTRLTVL.

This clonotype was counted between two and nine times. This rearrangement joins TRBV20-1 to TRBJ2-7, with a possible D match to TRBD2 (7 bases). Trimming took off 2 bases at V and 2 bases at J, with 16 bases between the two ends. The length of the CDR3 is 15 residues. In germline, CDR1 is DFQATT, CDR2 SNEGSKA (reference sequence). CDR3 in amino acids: CSARRGGSKTYEQYF. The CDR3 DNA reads TGCAGTGCTAGACGCGGGGGCAGTAAGACCTACGAGCAGTACTTC.

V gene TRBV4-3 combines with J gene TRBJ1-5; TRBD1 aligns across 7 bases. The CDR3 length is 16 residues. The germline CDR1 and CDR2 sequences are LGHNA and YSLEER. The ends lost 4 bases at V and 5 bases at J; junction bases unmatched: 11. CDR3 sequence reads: CASSPSDRALDQPQHF. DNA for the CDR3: TGCGCCAGCAGCCCCTCAGACAGGGCTTTGGATCAGCCCCAGCATTTT.

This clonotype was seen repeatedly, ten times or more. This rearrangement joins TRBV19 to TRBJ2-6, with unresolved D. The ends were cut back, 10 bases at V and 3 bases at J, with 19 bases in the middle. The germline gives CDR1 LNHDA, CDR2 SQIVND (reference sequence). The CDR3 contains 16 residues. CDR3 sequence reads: CATQPDAYHGANVLTF. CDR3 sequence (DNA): TGTGCCACCCAACCGGACGCATACCATGGGGCCAACGTCCTGACTTTC.

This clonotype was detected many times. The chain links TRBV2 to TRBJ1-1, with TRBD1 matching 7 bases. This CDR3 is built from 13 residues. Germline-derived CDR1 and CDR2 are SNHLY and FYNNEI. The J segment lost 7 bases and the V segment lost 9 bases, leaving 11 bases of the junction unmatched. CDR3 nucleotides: TGTGCCAGTAGGAAGACAGGGAGTAATGAAGCTTTCTTT. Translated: CASRKTGSNEAFF.

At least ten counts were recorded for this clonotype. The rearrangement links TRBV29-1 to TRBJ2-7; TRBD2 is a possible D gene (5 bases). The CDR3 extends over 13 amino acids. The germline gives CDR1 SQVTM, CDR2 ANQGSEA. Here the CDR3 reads CNGDHRSSYEQYF. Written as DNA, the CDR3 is TGCAACGGGGATCACAGAAGCTCCTACGAGCAGTACTTC.

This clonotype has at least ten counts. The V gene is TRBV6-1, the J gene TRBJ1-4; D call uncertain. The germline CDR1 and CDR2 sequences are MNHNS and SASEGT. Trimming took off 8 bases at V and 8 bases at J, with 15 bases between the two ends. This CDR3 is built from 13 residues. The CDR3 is CASDHPVEEKLFF. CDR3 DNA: TGTGCCAGCGACCATCCAGTAGAAGAAAAACTGTTTTTT.

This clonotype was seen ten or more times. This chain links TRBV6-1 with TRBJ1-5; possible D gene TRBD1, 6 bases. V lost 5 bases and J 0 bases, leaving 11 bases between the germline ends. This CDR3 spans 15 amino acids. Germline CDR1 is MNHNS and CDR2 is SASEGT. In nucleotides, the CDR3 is TGTGCCAGCAGTTACGGGGGCCATAGCAATCAGCCCCAGCATTTT. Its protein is CASSYGGHSNQPQHF.

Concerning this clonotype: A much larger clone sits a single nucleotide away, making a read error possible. The CDR3 nucleotides are TGTGCCAACAGTTACCGGGACTTAGGCGACATTCAGTACTTC. Translation: CANSYRDLGDIQYF. This chain uses TRBV6-6 with TRBJ2-4; D possibly corresponds to TRBD2 (6 bases). Germline V CDR1 and CDR2: MNHNY, SVGAGI (reference sequence). This CDR3 spans 14 amino acids.

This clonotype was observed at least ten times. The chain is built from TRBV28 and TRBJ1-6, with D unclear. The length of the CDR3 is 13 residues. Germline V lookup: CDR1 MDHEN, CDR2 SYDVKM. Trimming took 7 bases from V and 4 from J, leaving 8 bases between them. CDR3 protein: CASIGTYNSPLHF. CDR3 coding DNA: TGTGCCAGCATTGGAACTTATAATTCACCCCTCCACTTT.